Presented here are 13 T cell receptor beta chains from one specimen sequenced in a study of human T cells and chemical hapten exposure. Time point given: patch test 1, 2 weeks after DPC sensitization. Described treatment: therapeutic diphenylcyclopropenone sensitization with weekly scalp DPC. Each CDR3 protein gets one entry after TCRdb re-called the RACE reads with MiXCR. The sample comprises more than 65,000 distinct CDR3 sequences, under 9% of which are singletons, and roughly 1.6% rests with the top ten. The sample was whole blood, taken in connection with sensitization to the hapten diphenylcyclopropenone (DPC). The receptors here all came from a woman in her thirties with alopecia areata. Some clones in this sample may be carry-over from other donors' samples.

This clonotype has only a few counts. The rearrangement joins TRBV27 to TRBJ1-2, with 10 positions matching TRBD1. Germline-derived CDR1 and CDR2 are MNHEY and SMNVEV (reference sequence). V was clipped by 7 bases and J by 1 base; unmatched bases: 21. This CDR3 has 20 amino acids. This CDR3 reads CASTMSRGQGSPPFNYGYTF. Here the CDR3 DNA reads TGTGCCAGCACCATGTCCCGGGGACAGGGGTCCCCCCCCTTTAACTATGGCTACACCTTC.

The sample holds many counts of this clonotype. The chain links TRBV27 to TRBJ1-1; TRBD1 matches at 7 bases. Trimming cost V 2 bases and J 10 bases; bases outside gene matches: 10. Looked up from germline, CDR1 is MNHEY and CDR2 is SMNVEV (reference sequence). The CDR3 runs to 14 residues. The CDR3 DNA follows: TGTGCCAGCAGTTTAGTCGGGCGGAGGGGGCGAGCTTTCTTT. Its translation is CASSLVGRRGRAFF.

The rearrangement joins TRBV2 to TRBJ2-2; possible D gene TRBD2, 6 bases. Germline lookup yields CDR1 SNHLY and CDR2 FYNNEI. V lost 8 bases and J lost 3, with 10 bases in between. The CDR3 is 13 amino acids. CDR3 loop: CASRDSHTGELFF. As DNA, the CDR3 is TGTGCCAGCCGGGACTCTCACACCGGGGAGCTGTTTTTT.

V and J are TRBV6-6 and TRBJ2-2; 7 bases align to TRBD1. Germline V gene sequence: CDR1 MNHNY, CDR2 SVGAGI (reference sequence). The CDR3 covers 14 residues. With V trimmed by 6 bases and J by 4 bases, 5 bases remained unmatched. CDR3 nucleotide sequence: TGTGCCAGCAGGGAACAGGGGAGCACCGGGGAGCTGTTTTTT. Protein: CASREQGSTGELFF.

This clonotype was detected many times. The rearrangement uses TRBV12-5 and TRBJ1-5; D is unresolved. The ends were cut back, 0 bases at V and 0 bases at J, with 12 bases in the middle. CDR3 length: 17 residues. Germline V gene data show CDR1 as LGHNT and CDR2 as FRNRAP. The CDR3 bases are TGTGCTAGTGGTTTGGTCGTAACGACGACTAGCAATCAGCCCCAGCATTTT. Translated, it gives CASGLVVTTTSNQPQHF.

The V and J genes are TRBV27 and TRBJ1-2; D unclear. The length of the CDR3 is 12 residues. V lost 6 bases and J 4 bases, leaving 9 bases between the germline ends. CDR1 and CDR2 (germline): MNHEY, SMNVEV (reference sequence). The CDR3 reads CASRARAYGYTF. The CDR3, as DNA: TGTGCCAGCAGGGCCCGAGCCTATGGCTACACCTTC.

This clonotype was seen many times. This chain's CDR3 is CASSPTGVRETQYF. The CDR3 DNA is TGTGCCAGCTCACCTACAGGGGTACGAGAGACCCAGTACTTC. The chain employs TRBV18 and TRBJ2-5, with 7 bases fitting TRBD1. V trimming: 3 bases; J trimming: 4 bases; junction bases outside the gene matches: 5. The germline V gene has CDR1 KGHSH and CDR2 LQKENI. This CDR3 comprises 14 residues.

The V call is TRBV18, the J call TRBJ1-1, with D perhaps TRBD1 (5 bases). V was trimmed by 8 bases and J by 1 base, leaving 17 bases between them. CDR3 length equals 15 residues. Germline loops: CDR1 KGHSH, CDR2 LQKENI. CDR3 residues: CASTLSWTKNTEAFF. In nucleotides, the CDR3 is TGTGCCAGCACACTTTCCTGGACAAAGAACACTGAAGCTTTCTTT.

This chain joins TRBV29-1 and TRBJ2-3; TRBD1 aligns across 8 bases. Germline V gene data show CDR1 as SQVTM and CDR2 as ANQGSEA. This CDR3 has 16 residues. After removal of 6 bases from V and 0 bases from J, the junction contained 11 bases not matched to a gene. CDR3 sequence: CSVSRDTGGSTDTQYF. The CDR3 DNA is TGCAGCGTGAGCCGGGACACAGGGGGAAGCACAGATACGCAGTATTTT.

The sample holds many counts of this clonotype. The chain has TRBV20-1 and TRBJ2-2; 7 bases map to TRBD2. With 0 bases clipped from V and 1 base from J, the junction kept 5 bases outside the gene matches. This CDR3 is 16 amino acids long. Germline V gene sequence: CDR1 DFQATT, CDR2 SNEGSKA (reference sequence). The CDR3 DNA is TGCAGTGCTAGAGACCTCCTAGCGGAGAACACCGGGGAGCTGTTTTTT. Protein sequence: CSARDLLAENTGELFF.

This clonotype was picked up many times. The rearrangement joins TRBV5-4 to TRBJ2-7, with D perhaps TRBD1 (6 bases). The length of the CDR3 is 14 residues. Germline-derived CDR1 and CDR2 are SGHNT and YYREEE (reference sequence). Trimming removed 0 bases from V and 6 bases from J, with 13 bases in between. The DNA for the CDR3 is TGTGCCAGCAGCTTGGACCGGACAGAGGGCGAGCAGTACTTC. The encoded protein is CASSLDRTEGEQYF.

This clonotype was seen repeatedly, ten times or more. The chain combines TRBV20-1 with TRBJ2-1; 8 positions match TRBD2. Germline trimming cut 0 bases from V and 8 bases from J; bases unmatched to any gene: 12. Germline CDR1 is DFQATT and CDR2 is SNEGSKA (reference sequence). This CDR3 has 16 residues. CDR3 DNA sequence: TGCAGTGCTAGAGATGCCTTCATGACGGGGGGGGATGAGCAGTTCTTC. Its protein is CSARDAFMTGGDEQFF.

The table lists this clonotype with many counts. The J gene is TRBJ2-3, the V gene TRBV7-3; 8 nucleotides match TRBD2. Per germline, CDR1 SGHTA and CDR2 FQGTGA. The CDR3 runs 13 residues. Trimming cost V 5 bases and J 5 bases; bases outside gene matches: 3. CDR3 sequence (DNA): TGTGCCAGCAGCCACGGGGGGGGAGATACGCAGTATTTT. Residues: CASSHGGGDTQYF.